The T cell receptor beta chain under discussion was sequenced for a study of blood T cell repertoires in COVID-19. Study as a whole: COVID-19 samples from acute and convalescent phases originated in the United States, Italy and Spain. In each case, the material was cDNA or gDNA derived from T cells, B-cell-depleted T cells, or PBMCs.

The germline V gene has CDR1 SGHRS and CDR2 YFSETQ. The CDR3 has 14 amino acids. V was clipped by 0 bases and J by 7 bases; unmatched bases: 3. Original data processing: From reference gene primer amplification, estimates of nucleated cell counts were derived. Clones were read by immunoSEQ multiplex PCR, and TCRdb kept only the in-frame ones, dropping some. The V and J calls and clone size come from that table; D and trimming were worked out from the DNA. The sample holds roughly 200,000 clones, roughly 85% seen once. V and J are TRBV5-1 and TRBJ2-1, with 8 bases lining up with TRBD2. Sequences were obtained from peripheral blood. This clonotype was sampled from an elderly woman with acute or convalescent COVID-19. The CDR3 coding sequence is TGCGCCAGCAGCTTGGGGCGGGAGGTGAATGAGCAGTTCTTC. It yields the protein CASSLGREVNEQFF.